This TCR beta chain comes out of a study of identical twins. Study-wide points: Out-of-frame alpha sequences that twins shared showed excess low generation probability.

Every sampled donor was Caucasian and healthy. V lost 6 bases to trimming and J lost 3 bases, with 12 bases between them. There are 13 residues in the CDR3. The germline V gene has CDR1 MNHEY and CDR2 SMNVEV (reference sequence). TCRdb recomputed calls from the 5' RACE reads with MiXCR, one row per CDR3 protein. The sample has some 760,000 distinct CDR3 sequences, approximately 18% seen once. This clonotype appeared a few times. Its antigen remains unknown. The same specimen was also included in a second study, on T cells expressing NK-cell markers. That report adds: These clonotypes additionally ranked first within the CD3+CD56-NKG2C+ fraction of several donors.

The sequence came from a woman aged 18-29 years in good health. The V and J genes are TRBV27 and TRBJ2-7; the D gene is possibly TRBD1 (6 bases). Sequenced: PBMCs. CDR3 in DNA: TGTGCCAGCAGGCACAGGGAGAACTACGAGCAGTACTTC. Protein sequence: CASRHRENYEQYF.